Given below is one T cell receptor (beta chain) in context. What it binds is not known. The germline V gene has CDR1 SGHNT and CDR2 YYREEE (reference sequence). The V and J ends lost 0 bases and 5 bases respectively, with 5 bases between them. The CDR3 is made up of 12 amino acids. The entry originates in a study of OX40 agonist ivuxolimab in advanced cancers. Study-wide context: Of mixed ages from about 20 to 80 and averaging about 56 years, the group was around 78% male.

Study findings and constraints: Among T cells, CD8+ cells averaged more expanded clones than CD4+ cells.

Profiling relied on immunoSEQ multiplex PCR, and the TCRdb table lists in-frame clones only, not all of them. Seen here are approximately 71,000 clones, just under 95% observed once, and the top ten hold 15% to 18%. This sequence joins TRBV5-4 and TRBJ1-1, with no clear D. The sequence was collected from an adult with an advanced solid tumor such as melanoma, head and neck, liver or kidney cancer. This specimen consisted of CD4+ or CD8+ T cells sorted from blood, obtained in a trial of the OX40 agonist ivuxolimab. The CDR3 coding sequence is TGTGCCAGCAGCTTGGTAACGACTGAAGCTTTCTTT. It codes for CASSLVTTEAFF.